This paragraph covers one T cell receptor beta chain sequence. Losses at the gene ends were 10 bases for V and 7 bases for J; bases not matched to a gene: 14. The CDR3 is 14 residues long. The germline gives CDR1 SNHLY, CDR2 FYNNEI. In the source study's methods: It was from reference gene primer amplification that nucleated cell counts were estimated. TCRdb keeps only in-frame clones here, not all; method: immunoSEQ multiplex PCR. The DNA was the basis for D and trimming; V, J and clone size are from that table. Here the sample spans around 61,000 clones, roughly nine tenths being singletons. This sample was included in a study of blood T cell repertoires in COVID-19. Study overall: Acute-phase and convalescent COVID-19 samples originated in the United States, Italy and Spain. The analysed material was cDNA or gDNA that came from T cells, B-cell-depleted T cells, or PBMCs.

The receptor was isolated from a man aged 60 to 75 with acute or convalescent COVID-19. V is TRBV2 and J is TRBJ1-2, with 8 nucleotides matching TRBD1. Sequenced sample: peripheral blood. CDR3 bases: TGTGCCACCATCGCGGACAGGGCCAGGGGTGGCTACACCTTC. Translating gives CATIADRARGGYTF.